The 20 T cell receptor beta chains listed next were all sequenced from one sample in a study of blood T cell repertoires in COVID-19. Assay: immunoSEQ multiplex PCR; the TCRdb copy retains only in-frame clones and omits some. The profile shows about 48,000 clones, 86% of them singletons. Sequencing used peripheral blood. The receptors shown here come from a woman of 80 years or more with acute or convalescent COVID-19.

In regard to this clone: The sample contains more than one DNA sequence encoding this CDR3. Written as DNA, the CDR3 is TGTGCCACCAGCAGAGATACCCAGGGTAGCTATGGCTACACCTTC. It encodes CATSRDTQGSYGYTF. The chain recombines TRBV15 with TRBJ1-2; D possibly corresponds to TRBD1 (5 bases). CDR1 LNHNV and CDR2 YYDKDF come from the germline V gene (reference sequence). V was cut by 0 bases and J by 4 bases, with 12 bases left in between. This CDR3 has 15 residues.

This chain uses TRBV14 with TRBJ2-1, with D unresolved. Germline lookup yields CDR1 SGHDN and CDR2 FVKESK. Trimming shortened V by 2 bases and J by 8 bases, and 10 bases separated the two germline ends. The CDR3 sequence is 13 residues long. The CDR3 is CASSQTHRYEQFF. In DNA, the CDR3 is TGTGCCAGCAGCCAAACTCATCGCTATGAGCAGTTCTTC.

V is TRBV12-5 and J is TRBJ1-1, with TRBD1 as a possible D gene (5 bases). The V gene's germline CDR1 is LGHNT and CDR2 FRNRAP. V was shortened by 6 bases and J by 8 bases, with 19 bases between the two germline ends. The CDR3 is 14 residues long. The CDR3 loop reads CASGGTLAVPEAFF. The CDR3 DNA reads TGTGCTAGTGGCGGGACTTTGGCGGTACCAGAAGCTTTCTTT.

The J gene is TRBJ2-7, the V gene TRBV3-1 (or the pseudogene TRBV3-2); tentatively, D is TRBD2 (6 bases). This CDR3 has 16 residues. Germline V gene data show CDR1 as LGHDT and CDR2 as YNNKEL (reference sequence). V was clipped by 4 bases and J by 5 bases, with 21 bases between them. The CDR3 loop is CASSPRLSGQGNEQYF. CDR3 nucleotide sequence: TGTGCCAGCAGCCCCCGTCTGAGCGGGCAGGGCAACGAGCAGTACTTC.

V is TRBV5-8 and J is TRBJ1-5; 8 bases line up with TRBD1. This CDR3 is built from 15 residues. V lost 3 bases to trimming and J lost 6 bases; unmatched junction nucleotides: 8. Looked up from germline, CDR1 is SGHTS and CDR2 is YDEGEE. The CDR3 nucleotides read TGTGCCAGCAGCTCTGGACAGGGAGTAGGTCAGCCCCAGCATTTT. As protein: CASSSGQGVGQPQHF.

This chain connects TRBV5-1 to TRBJ1-1; 11 bases align to TRBD1. J gave up 4 bases and V 5 bases, and 13 bases lay outside the gene matches. This CDR3 comprises 17 residues. In germline, CDR1 is SGHRS, CDR2 YFSETQ. CDR3 in DNA: TGCGCCAGCAGTCAAGGACAGGGGGCATCGAGGAGCACTGAAGCTTTCTTT. Encoded protein: CASSQGQGASRSTEAFF.

V gene TRBV2 combines with J gene TRBJ1-6; TRBD1 aligns across 8 bases. Germline V CDR1 and CDR2: SNHLY, FYNNEI. J lost 10 bases, V lost 6 bases, and 5 bases had no gene match. The length of the CDR3 is 13 residues. In DNA, the CDR3 is TGTGCCAGCAGGACTGGACAGGGATCACCCCTCCACTTT. Translated, it gives CASRTGQGSPLHF.

The chain links TRBV14 to TRBJ2-4; 7 bases map to TRBD1. The germline CDR1 and CDR2 sequences are SGHDN and FVKESK. J was trimmed by 0 bases and V by 4 bases; bases with no gene match: 3. CDR3 length: 15 residues. This CDR3 reads CASSRDSLAKNIQYF. CDR3 bases: TGTGCCAGCAGCCGGGACAGCCTAGCCAAAAACATTCAGTACTTC.

The chain links TRBV18 to TRBJ1-6; D is unclear. The CDR3 is made up of 16 amino acids. Trimming removed 3 bases from V and 0 bases from J, with 9 bases in between. CDR1 and CDR2 (germline): KGHSH, LQKENI. For the CDR3, the DNA is TGTGCCAGCTCACCGTTTCCGGGCTCCTATAATTCACCCCTCCACTTT. This sequence encodes CASSPFPGSYNSPLHF.

The chain carries TRBV7-2 and TRBJ2-3, with D possibly matching TRBD2 (7 bases). This CDR3 spans 16 amino acids. Germline lookup yields CDR1 SGHTA and CDR2 FQGNSA. V was pared by 4 bases and J by 0 bases, with 14 bases between. The CDR3 loop reads CASSWVGGGSTDTQYF. The CDR3 coding sequence is TGTGCCAGCAGCTGGGTAGGGGGGGGGAGCACAGATACGCAGTATTTT. Full variable domain (rest looked up from reference TRBV7-2 and TRBJ2-3): GAGVSQSPSNKVTEKGKDVELRCDPISGHTALYWYRQSLGQGLEFLIYFQGNSAPDKSGLPSDRFSAERTGGSVSTLTIQRTQQEDSAVYLCASSWVGGGSTDTQYFGPGTRLTVL.

The chain recombines TRBV19 with TRBJ2-1, with D maybe TRBD2 (5 bases). This CDR3 has 15 residues. Between the trimmed V and J ends, which lost 7 bases and 1 base, there was a span of 14 bases. CDR1 is LNHDA, CDR2 SQIVND, per germline (reference sequence). The CDR3 spells CASKDIATSYNEQFF. In nucleotides, the CDR3 is TGTGCCAGTAAAGATATAGCGACTTCCTACAATGAGCAGTTCTTC. Full variable domain (rest looked up from reference TRBV19 and TRBJ2-1): DGGITQSPKYLFRKEGQNVTLSCEQNLNHDAMYWYRQDPGQGLRLIYYSQIVNDFQKGDIAEGYSVSREKKESFPLTVTSAQKNPTAFYLCASKDIATSYNEQFFGPGTRLTVL.

This chain joins TRBV7-9 and TRBJ2-2; tentatively, D is TRBD1 (5 bases). The CDR3 is made up of 13 amino acids. Per germline, CDR1 SEHNR and CDR2 FQNEAQ (reference sequence). The germline V and J ends were trimmed by 3 bases and 7 bases, with 9 bases remaining between them. The CDR3 loop reads CASSFQGVGELFF. The CDR3 nucleotides are TGTGCCAGCAGCTTCCAGGGTGTCGGGGAGCTGTTTTTT.

DNA for the CDR3: TGTGCCAGCAGTTCTCCTACGGGACAGGGGACCTATGGCTACACCTTC. This encodes CASSSPTGQGTYGYTF. The chain recombines TRBV28 with TRBJ1-2; 10 bases map to TRBD1. The germline CDR1 and CDR2 sequences are MDHEN and SYDVKM. The CDR3 totals 16 residues. J gave up 4 bases and V 4 bases, and 9 bases lay outside the gene matches.

This clone was seen a handful of times. The rearrangement uses TRBV2 and TRBJ1-5; no clear D. The germline V gene has CDR1 SNHLY and CDR2 FYNNEI. This CDR3 has 11 amino acids. V lost 6 bases, J lost 5 bases, and 5 bases lay in between. The CDR3 bases are TGTGCCAGCAGCGGGGATCAGCCCCAGCATTTT. It encodes CASSGDQPQHF.

This chain joins TRBV4-1 and TRBJ2-1, with D possibly matching TRBD2 (6 bases). The CDR3 spans 14 residues. Trimming removed 0 bases at V and 7 bases at J, with 10 bases between. The germline CDR1 and CDR2 sequences are MGHRA and YSYEKL. As DNA, the CDR3 is TGCGCCAGCAGCCAAGACGGGGGTAGGAATGAGCAGTTCTTC. Translated, it gives CASSQDGGRNEQFF.

The CDR3 DNA sequence: TGTGCCAGCAGCCAAGAACCGGGACAGGGGGTTTCATCTAATGAAAAACTGTTTTTT. It codes for CASSQEPGQGVSSNEKLFF. The V call is TRBV4-2, the J call TRBJ1-4; 11 positions agree with TRBD1. With V trimmed by 0 bases and J by 3 bases, 9 bases remained unmatched. The CDR3 sequence is 19 residues long. Germline CDR1 and CDR2: LGHNA and YNFKEQ.

The chain combines TRBV19 with TRBJ1-4; D ambiguous. Germline lookup yields CDR1 LNHDA and CDR2 SQIVND (reference sequence). V lost 3 bases and J 5 bases, leaving 19 bases between the germline ends. This CDR3 has 17 amino acids. As DNA, the CDR3 is TGTGCCAGTAGTATTTTAGGAAGGCTGGGCGGGAATGAAAAACTGTTTTTT. Translating it yields CASSILGRLGGNEKLFF.

The genes are TRBV2 and TRBJ1-4; 7 nucleotides match TRBD1. Germline assignment: CDR1 SNHLY and CDR2 FYNNEI. Trimming removed 5 bases from V and 8 bases from J; junction bases left unmatched: 11. There are 15 residues in the CDR3. The CDR3 protein is CASSTTGAPGEKLFF. The CDR3 nucleotides are TGTGCCAGCAGTACTACAGGGGCCCCAGGAGAAAAACTGTTTTTT.

V usage is TRBV7-2 and J usage is TRBJ2-1; 7 bases are a match to TRBD2. The CDR3 contains 19 residues. From germline, CDR1 is SGHTA and CDR2 FQGNSA. J gave up 0 bases and V 2 bases, and 13 bases lay outside the gene matches. The CDR3 sequence is CASSLRDGGGRGSYNEQFF. The CDR3 coding sequence is TGTGCCAGCAGCTTAAGGGACGGCGGGGGACGGGGCTCCTACAATGAGCAGTTCTTC.

This sequence joins TRBV23-1 and TRBJ2-5; D is unresolved. TRBV23-1 is treated as an ORF (open reading frame) with a function not yet certain. The CDR3 covers 16 residues. Trimming took 0 bases from V and 5 from J, leaving 16 bases between them. The CDR3 nucleotides read TGCGCCAGCAGTCAATCGTCGGTAGCCCAGTGGGAGACCCAGTACTTC. This gives the protein CASSQSSVAQWETQYF.